Sequencing of this T cell receptor (beta chain) was carried out in a study of T cells in Graves' hyperthyroidism and ophthalmopathy (dated by TCRdb to the late 2010s). Regarding the study in general: To identify TCR V-J signatures that set the groups apart, the researchers used a discovery cohort of about a hundred patients, made up of about 44 with Graves' ophthalmopathy and 57 with stable Graves' hyperthyroidism. Whether ophthalmopathy could be predicted prospectively was tested in an independent validation cohort made up of fewer than 20 hyperthyroidism patients plus 17 patients who later progressed to ophthalmopathy. The roughly 90 discovery patients were divided at random into training and test sets in a 7:3 ratio. In addition, the study compared T-cell repertoires in thyroid tissue and in blood from six Graves' hyperthyroidism patients. Once sampling was done, hyperthyroidism patients were given methimazole at a starting dose of 30 mg daily, whereas ophthalmopathy patients were given high-dose intravenous methylprednisolone. TCR Vbeta CDR3 sequencing of 140 or so peripheral blood samples (over 40 ophthalmopathy, 70 to 85 hyperthyroidism and about 17 progressor patients) is reported in the paper.

TCR beta CDR3 regions were amplified from RNA transcripts. For the first round of RT-PCR on the TCR CDR3, the HTBI primer set was used together with the Qiagen OneStep RT-PCR kit. A second multiplex PCR round built the libraries, followed by size selection and purification. Libraries were sequenced paired-end with 100 bp reads on an Illumina HiSeq2000. On the authors' methods: Raw data were processed with SOAPnuke, discarding reads with adapters, uncalled bases, mean Phred below 15, or no exact constant-primer or identifier match. High-quality paired reads were merged with COPE v1.2.5, and unique nucleotide sequences were defined as clonotypes. MiTCR v1.1 was used to align clonotypes to the IMGT TRBV, TRBD and TRBJ reference segments. Analysis was restricted to V-J combinations with a frequency above 0.0001, which covered 99.2% of repertoires. A TCS score was defined as the ratio between F50 (clonal expansion) and ExV (chaos), using BLOSUM62-based TCRdist between CDR3 peptides within each V-J. Welch's t-statistics and random forest reduced roughly 530 V-J features to some 14, which were used in a naive Bayes classifier (R e1071). Thyroid-blood repertoire similarity was quantified with the Morisita-Horn index. TCRdb reanalyzed the raw reads on its own, using fastp at Q25 for trimming and MiXCR for clone calling, and kept in-frame beta chains. Records with the same CDR3 protein are collapsed into one entry carrying the most frequent genes and DNA. TCRdb, rather than the study authors, made the V and J calls. This sample holds about 540,000 distinct CDR3 sequences; about half were observed only once. The ten largest clonotypes hold approximately 7.5% of the sample.

What the study reported, not specific to this receptor: No statistical method was used to set the sample size in advance, and investigators knew the group allocation. A model built on a 13 V-J signature distinguished ophthalmopathy from stable hyperthyroidism, reaching around 90% sensitivity and 81% to 83% specificity in cross-validation and 80%/75% in testing. In validation, the model predicted progression to ophthalmopathy with just under 71% sensitivity and 72% to 85% specificity, a median of about 6.7 months before onset. Blood samples also contained most of the expanded thyroid clonotypes (frequency above 0.001), which suggests that blood repertoires may reflect thyroid immune responses.

A patient counted as having stable Graves' hyperthyroidism if no progression to ophthalmopathy occurred over 18 months of follow-up. Hyperthyroidism patients were newly diagnosed, had a disease duration of under 2 months, and were aged 18 to 65 years. Exclusion was applied to patients with uncontrolled infections, other autoimmune diseases, pregnancy or lactation. Diagnoses were established on the basis of clinical symptoms, serum thyroxine and TRAb, thyroid ultrasound, and orbital computed tomography. Total RNA was extracted using Trizol reagent, and RNA quality was assessed on an Agilent 2100 Bioanalyzer. CDR1 and CDR2 are drawn from the germline V gene (reference sequence): SGHNT, YYREEE. The germline ends are 14 bases apart after V is trimmed by 0 bases and J by 4 bases. The cysteine opens and the phenylalanine closes a CDR3 of 15 amino acids. Only CDR3 DNA remains: 45 bases, in frame from the first base.

The table lists this clonotype with a count of one. The antigen it recognizes is unknown. One base away there is no much larger clone; base qualities are not given. A lone read offers only weak evidence. The chain links TRBV5-4 with TRBJ2-7; the D segment may tentatively be TRBD1 or TRBD2, each giving 6 matched bases. The sample taken for sequencing was peripheral blood or thyroid tissue (not recorded which). The sequence derives from a woman under 30 with Graves' hyperthyroidism. The DNA reads TGTGCCAGCAGCTTGGGGACAGCTGCGGGGTACGAGCAGTACTTC. This yields the protein CASSLGTAAGYEQYF. Where the CDR3 stops, the reference TRBV5-4 and TRBJ2-7 genes take over; the full variable domain is ETGVTQSPTHLIKTRGQQVTLRCSSQSGHNTVSWYQQALGQGPQFIFQYYREEENGRGNFPPRFSGLQFPNYSSELNVNALELDDSALYLCASSLGTAAGYEQYFGPGTRLTVT.